A single sample gave rise to the 17 T cell receptor beta chains below, sequenced in a study of T-cell memory formation after mild COVID-19. TCRdb independently ran MiXCR on the 5' RACE reads; one entry per CDR3 protein. The table has 250,000 or so distinct CDR3 sequences, roughly 9.4% seen once. Sequencing used PBMCs or a T cell subset sorted from them (not recorded which). These receptors were obtained from a man in his late teens or twenties who had mild COVID-19 (a few samples of this study predate the infection). Cell type and time point are not known.

This clonotype was seen only a few times. V and J are TRBV9 and TRBJ2-7; D possibly uses TRBD1 or TRBD2 (7 bases each). V shed 4 bases and J shed 0 bases, with 17 bases lying between them. CDR1 SGDLS and CDR2 YYNGEE come from the germline V gene. The CDR3 is 16 amino acids. CDR3 amino acids: CASSPGGDPSSYEQYF. The CDR3 region has the DNA TGTGCCAGCAGCCCAGGGGGGGACCCAAGCTCCTACGAGCAGTACTTC.

This clonotype has only a few counts. CDR3 amino acids: CASSLTVQSSGNTIYF. CDR3 sequence (DNA): TGTGCCAGCAGCTTAACAGTCCAGAGCTCTGGAAACACCATATATTTT. This chain joins TRBV7-6 and TRBJ1-3; D gene ambiguous. V gave up 2 bases and J gave up 0 bases, with 11 bases separating them. CDR3 length: 16 amino acids. Germline assignment: CDR1 SGHVS and CDR2 FNYEAQ.

This clonotype was seen a handful of times. The chain couples TRBV12-3 or TRBV12-4 to TRBJ2-1, with D hard to call. The CDR3 is made up of 13 amino acids. Trimming shortened V by 2 bases and J by 7 bases, and 9 bases separated the two germline ends. Here the CDR3 DNA reads TGTGCCAGCAGTTTAAGCTCTGTTAATGAGCAGTTCTTC. The encoded protein is CASSLSSVNEQFF.

A few counts support this clonotype. This chain uses TRBV5-1 with TRBJ1-1; TRBD1 matches at 10 bases. The germline V gene has CDR1 SGHRS and CDR2 YFSETQ. V shed 4 bases, J shed 5 bases, and the junction held 8 bases outside the gene matches. The CDR3 totals 15 residues. CDR3 region: CASSGPTGGDTEAFF. CDR3 in DNA: TGCGCCAGCAGCGGCCCGACAGGGGGCGATACTGAAGCTTTCTTT.

V usage is TRBV30 and J usage is TRBJ2-5; no definite D call. CDR1 is GTSNPN and CDR2 is SVGIG in the germline V gene (reference sequence). This CDR3 region has 13 residues. V lost 2 bases, J lost 3 bases, and 10 bases lay in between. For the CDR3, the DNA is TGTGCCTGGAGTAGTCAGGCCAAAGAGACCCAGTACTTC. It encodes CAWSSQAKETQYF.

In this sample, this clonotype turned up a few times. The junction and the germline gene differ at one end; a read error may be behind it. V is TRBV7-7 and J is TRBJ2-5, with D possibly matching TRBD2 (5 bases). Germline values: CDR1 SSHAT, CDR2 FNYEAQ (reference sequence). This CDR3 has 15 residues. The CDR3 DNA sequence: TGTGCTAGCAGCTGGCGGGCAGGATACCAAGAGACCCAGTACTTC. It specifies CASSWRAGYQETQYF.

This clonotype was seen more than once but under ten times. V is TRBV5-4 and J is TRBJ2-1; 7 bases agree with TRBD1. Germline trimming cut 4 bases from V and 7 bases from J; bases unmatched to any gene: 5. CDR1 and CDR2 from the germline V gene are SGHNT and YYREEE (reference sequence). The CDR3 extends over 13 amino acids. In DNA form, the CDR3 reads TGTGCCAGCAGCCTCGGGACAGCGAATGAGCAGTTCTTC. Translated, it gives CASSLGTANEQFF.

This clonotype was picked up many times. The rearrangement uses TRBV4-2 and TRBJ1-5; TRBD1 aligns across 11 bases. The CDR3 totals 19 residues. V lost 0 bases to trimming and J lost 1 base; unmatched junction nucleotides: 8. The germline V gene encodes CDR1 LGHNA and CDR2 YNFKEQ. The CDR3 DNA follows: TGTGCCAGCAGCCAAGAGAGTTGGACAGGGGGCCGGAGCAATCAGCCCCAGCATTTT. It translates to CASSQESWTGGRSNQPQHF.

The rearrangement links TRBV7-2 to TRBJ1-3; 7 bases align to TRBD1. This CDR3 is built from 17 residues. V lost 5 bases, J lost 0 bases, and 10 bases stayed unmatched. Germline V gene sequence: CDR1 SGHTA, CDR2 FQGNSA. CDR3 residues: CASSRRQGRDSGNTIYF. CDR3 nucleotides: TGTGCCAGCAGCCGAAGACAGGGCCGAGACTCTGGAAACACCATATATTTT.

On this clonotype itself: This may come from a read error, since a much larger clone is one base off. The rearrangement links TRBV6-5 to TRBJ2-7; 8 bases agree with TRBD1. Germline assignment: CDR1 MNHEY and CDR2 SVGAGI. The CDR3 is 14 amino acids. The junction had 3 bases not matched to a gene; V was cut back by 5 bases and J by 0 bases. DNA for the CDR3: TGTGCCAGCAGTGTCGGGACAGGCTCCTACGAGCAGTACGTC. It translates to CASSVGTGSYEQYV.

In the case of this clonotype: Compared with germline, one end of the junction differs, possibly owing to a read error. The gene calls are TRBV7-2 and TRBJ2-1; 9 nucleotides align to TRBD2. The CDR3 runs to 15 residues. CDR1 and CDR2 from the germline V gene are SGHTA and FQGNSA. The CDR3 loop is CASSIAGGGASEQFF. The CDR3 nucleotides are TGTGCCAGCAGCATAGCTGGCGGGGGGGCCAGTGAGCAGTTCTTC.

In its sample, this clonotype was seen many times. This chain links TRBV5-1 with TRBJ1-4; no clear D gene. CDR1 and CDR2 (germline): SGHRS, YFSETQ. Trimming removed 6 bases at V and 0 bases at J, with 12 bases between. The CDR3 covers 15 residues. Written as DNA, the CDR3 is TGCGCCAGCAAAGAATCGGAAGCAACTAATGAAAAACTGTTTTTT. It yields the protein CASKESEATNEKLFF.

The chain combines TRBV20-1 with TRBJ2-7; 14 bases are shared with TRBD2. Germline lookup yields CDR1 DFQATT and CDR2 SNEGSKA (reference sequence). This CDR3 spans 15 amino acids. The junction had 4 bases not matched to a gene; V was cut back by 3 bases and J by 3 bases. This CDR3 is CSARGTSGGDYEQYF. DNA for the CDR3: TGCAGTGCTAGGGGGACTAGCGGGGGAGACTACGAGCAGTACTTC.

V usage is TRBV25-1 and J usage is TRBJ2-2; D tentatively fits TRBD1 or TRBD2 (5 bases each). V was cut by 3 bases and J by 5 bases, with 10 bases left in between. This CDR3 contains 14 residues. CDR1 is MGHDK, CDR2 SYGVNS, per germline. The CDR3 is CASSDWGKTGELFF. In nucleotides, the CDR3 is TGTGCCAGCAGTGACTGGGGGAAGACCGGGGAGCTGTTTTTT.

The DNA of the CDR3 is TGTGCCAGCAGCGAACAAAATGGAGCCAGCTATGGCTACACCTTC. Amino acid sequence: CASSEQNGASYGYTF. This chain joins TRBV11-2 and TRBJ1-2; D is undetermined. The ends were cut back, 5 bases at V and 4 bases at J, with 17 bases in the middle. The CDR3 runs 15 residues. Germline loops: CDR1 SGHAT, CDR2 FQNNGV.

This clonotype was seen only a few times. V usage is TRBV11-2 and J usage is TRBJ2-1, with TRBD1 matching over 9 bases. J was trimmed by 7 bases and V by 3 bases; bases with no gene match: 22. The germline V gene has CDR1 SGHAT and CDR2 FQNNGV. The CDR3 is 20 amino acids. CDR3 nucleotides: TGTGCCAGCAGCTTGGGTCCCGGGACAGGGTGGGCCAGATTTAGGAATGAGCAGTTCTTC. Translated: CASSLGPGTGWARFRNEQFF.

This clonotype was recorded many times. The J gene is TRBJ1-1, the V gene TRBV28; D might be TRBD1 (6 bases). V lost 4 bases, J lost 11 bases, and 17 bases lay in between. This CDR3 is built from 13 residues. CDR1 and CDR2 from the germline V gene are MDHEN and SYDVKM. The CDR3 DNA is TGTGCCAGCAGTTCCGCCGATACAGGGACGGCTTTCTTT. It is translated as CASSSADTGTAFF.